This passage covers 2 T cell receptor beta chains from one sample sequenced in a study of shared clonotypes between healthy human individuals. Sequenced by immunoSEQ multiplex PCR; TCRdb stores in-frame clones only, minus some. The sample includes about 470,000 clones, roughly 80% of them seen just once. The sequencing input was PBMCs. The receptors were sampled from a woman in her 40s in good health. Some clones in this sample may be carry-over from other donors' samples.

V gene TRBV15 combines with J gene TRBJ2-4; a weak D match, TRBD2 (5 bases). Per germline, CDR1 LNHNV and CDR2 YYDKDF (reference sequence). Trimming pared 3 bases from V and 9 bases from J, leaving 6 bases between. This CDR3 comprises 11 residues. CDR3 residues: CATSSGLIQYF. The CDR3 nucleotides read TGTGCCACCAGCAGTGGACTCATTCAGTACTTC.

In regard to this clone: Other DNA sequences in this specimen translate into the identical CDR3. This chain connects TRBV18 to TRBJ2-7; TRBD2 agrees at 7 bases. V gave up 2 bases and J gave up 6 bases; unmatched junction bases: 1. Germline V gene lookup returns CDR1 KGHSH and CDR2 LQKENI. CDR3 length: 12 residues. CDR3 in amino acids: CASSPGGGEQYF. The CDR3 DNA reads TGTGCCAGCTCACCAGGGGGGGGCGAGCAGTACTTC. Supplemented by reference TRBV18 and TRBJ2-7, the full variable domain reads NAGVMQNPRHLVRRRGQEARLRCSPMKGHSHVYWYRQLPEEGLKFMVYLQKENIIDESGMPKERFSAEFPKEGPSILRIQQVVRGDSAAYFCASSPGGGEQYFGPGTRLTVT.